This TCR beta chain was obtained from a study of blood T cell repertoires in COVID-19. Looking at the study overall: From the United States, Italy and Spain came samples of acute and convalescent COVID-19. PBMCs, B-cell-depleted T cells, or T cells provided the cDNA or gDNA that made up the material.

Per the authors' pipeline: Nucleated cell number was recorded as an estimate derived from reference gene primer amplification. The method was immunoSEQ multiplex PCR; TCRdb's version includes in-frame clones alone and lacks a portion of them. D and trimming come from the DNA, and the V and J calls and clone size come from that table. This repertoire shows 50,000 to 65,000 clones, 85% to 90% found once; its top ten account for roughly 3.2%. The table lists this clone with a few counts. This receptor was obtained from a man aged 45-65 years with active COVID-19. The specimen was peripheral blood.

CDR3 region: CASALGGGITDTQYF. The CDR3, as DNA: TGTGCCAGCGCATTGGGAGGGGGGATAACAGATACGCAGTATTTT. The chain uses TRBV6-6 and TRBJ2-3; perhaps TRBD2 as D (7 bases). Germline CDR1 and CDR2: MNHNY and SVGAGI (reference sequence). The V gene lost 8 bases and the J gene lost 3 bases, with 18 bases spanning the gap. The CDR3 covers 15 residues.